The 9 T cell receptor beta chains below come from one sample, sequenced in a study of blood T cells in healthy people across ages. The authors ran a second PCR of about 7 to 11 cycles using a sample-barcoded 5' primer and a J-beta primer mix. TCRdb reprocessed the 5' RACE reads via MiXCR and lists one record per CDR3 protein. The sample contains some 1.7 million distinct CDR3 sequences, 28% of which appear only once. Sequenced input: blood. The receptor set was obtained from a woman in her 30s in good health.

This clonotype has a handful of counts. The CDR3 DNA sequence: TGTGCCAGCAGTCCCGCGGGGGGCGCCGCCTACGAGCAGTACTTC. This gives the protein CASSPAGGAAYEQYF. The rearrangement links TRBV7-9 to TRBJ2-7, with TRBD2 matching over 8 bases. CDR1 and CDR2 from the germline V gene are SEHNR and FQNEAQ (reference sequence). CDR3 size: 15 residues. V was clipped by 6 bases and J by 2 bases; unmatched bases: 9.

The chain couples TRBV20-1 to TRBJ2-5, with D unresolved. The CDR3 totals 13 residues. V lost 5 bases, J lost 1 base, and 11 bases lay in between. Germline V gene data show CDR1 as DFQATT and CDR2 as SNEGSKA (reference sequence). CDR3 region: CSAPGRPQETQYF. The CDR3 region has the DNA TGCAGTGCTCCTGGGCGTCCCCAAGAGACCCAGTACTTC.

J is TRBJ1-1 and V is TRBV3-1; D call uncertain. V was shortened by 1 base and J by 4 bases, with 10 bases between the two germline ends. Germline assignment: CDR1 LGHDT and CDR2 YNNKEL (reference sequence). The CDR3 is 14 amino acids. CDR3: CASSQVSGGTEAFF. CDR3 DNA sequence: TGTGCCAGCAGCCAAGTCTCGGGCGGCACTGAAGCTTTCTTT.

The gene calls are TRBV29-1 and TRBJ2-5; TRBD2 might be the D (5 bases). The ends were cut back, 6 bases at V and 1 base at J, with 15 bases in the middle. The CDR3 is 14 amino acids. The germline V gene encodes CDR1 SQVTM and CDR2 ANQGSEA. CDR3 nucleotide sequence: TGCAGCGTCTACTTTGTAGGACTCCAAGAGACCCAGTACTTC. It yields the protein CSVYFVGLQETQYF.

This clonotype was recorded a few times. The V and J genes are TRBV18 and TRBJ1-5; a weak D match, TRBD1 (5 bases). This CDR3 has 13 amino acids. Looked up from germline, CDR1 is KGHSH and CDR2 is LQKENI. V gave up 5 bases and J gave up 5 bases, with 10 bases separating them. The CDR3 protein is CASSDGGYQPQHF. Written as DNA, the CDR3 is TGTGCCAGCTCAGACGGGGGGTATCAGCCCCAGCATTTT.

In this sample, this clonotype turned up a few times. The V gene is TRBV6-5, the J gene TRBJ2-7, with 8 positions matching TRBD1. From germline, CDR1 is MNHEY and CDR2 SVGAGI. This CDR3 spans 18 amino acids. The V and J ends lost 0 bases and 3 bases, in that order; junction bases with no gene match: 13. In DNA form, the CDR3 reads TGTGCCAGCAGTTACTCCCGACAGGGGCCCTCAACAGTCTACGAGCAGTACTTC. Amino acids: CASSYSRQGPSTVYEQYF.

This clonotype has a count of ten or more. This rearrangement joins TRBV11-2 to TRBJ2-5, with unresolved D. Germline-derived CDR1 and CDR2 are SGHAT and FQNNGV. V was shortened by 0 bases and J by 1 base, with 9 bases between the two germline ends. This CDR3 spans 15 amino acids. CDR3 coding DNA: TGTGCCAGCAGCTTAGATCTCCGCATCCAAGAGACCCAGTACTTC. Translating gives CASSLDLRIQETQYF.

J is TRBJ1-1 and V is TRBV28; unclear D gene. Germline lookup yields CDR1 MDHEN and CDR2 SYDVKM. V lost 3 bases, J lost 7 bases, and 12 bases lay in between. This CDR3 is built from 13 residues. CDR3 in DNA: TGTGCCAGCAGTTTCTCCGACACCTTTGAAGCTTTCTTT. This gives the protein CASSFSDTFEAFF.

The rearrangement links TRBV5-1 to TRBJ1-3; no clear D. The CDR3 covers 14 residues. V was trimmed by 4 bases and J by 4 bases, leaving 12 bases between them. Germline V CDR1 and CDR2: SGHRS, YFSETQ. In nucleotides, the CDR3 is TGCGCCAGCAGCCGACCGGGCTCAGGAAACACCATATATTTT. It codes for CASSRPGSGNTIYF.